This TCR beta chain was obtained from a study of blood T cell repertoires in COVID-19. Study-level background: COVID-19 samples, acute and convalescent, were from the United States, Italy and Spain. Nucleic acid was either cDNA or gDNA, and it came from T cells, B-cell-depleted T cells, or PBMCs.

Per the original methods: Counts of nucleated cells, estimated from reference gene primer amplification, were obtained. Libraries were prepared by immunoSEQ multiplex PCR; TCRdb keeps only in-frame clonotypes and omits some of them. V and J calls and clone size are as listed in that table; D and trimming were resolved from the DNA. Among 150,000 to 200,000 clones, about 75% were seen once, and the ten largest hold 26%. Only a few counts were recorded for this clone. Trimming removed 8 bases at V and 3 bases at J, with 20 bases between. The CDR3 has 15 residues. The germline gives CDR1 LNHDA, CDR2 SQIVND (reference sequence).

The sequence came from a woman in her seventies with acute or convalescent COVID-19. Specimen: peripheral blood. The rearrangement joins TRBV19 to TRBJ2-7; D is perhaps TRBD2 (6 bases). The CDR3 loop reads CASSGTRTRGYEQYF. Written as DNA, the CDR3 is TGTGCCAGTTCCGGGACTCGGACGAGGGGCTACGAGCAGTACTTC.